One T cell receptor (beta chain) is described in this entry. This sample stems from a study of blood T cell repertoires in COVID-19. Background on the study: Specimens from acute and convalescent COVID-19 originated in the United States, Italy and Spain. The analysed material was cDNA or gDNA that came from T cells, B-cell-depleted T cells, or PBMCs.

The CDR3 contains 14 residues. V lost 0 bases and J lost 7, with 13 bases in between. The germline V gene encodes CDR1 MNHEY and CDR2 SVGAGI. Methods used by the authors: By means of reference gene primer amplification, nucleated cell counts were estimated. Only in-frame clones appear in the TCRdb table, and some are missing; sequencing was by immunoSEQ multiplex PCR. That table is the source of V, J and clone size, and D and trimming were worked out from the DNA. In the table there are 150,000 to 200,000 clones, about 85% of which are singletons. The rearrangement joins TRBV6-5 to TRBJ2-7; D possibly corresponds to TRBD2 (5 bases). The sequencing sample was made of peripheral blood. This sequence was found in a man in his 70s who had recovered from COVID-19. The CDR3 is CASSYSPSSREQYF. The CDR3 bases are TGTGCCAGCAGTTACTCCCCTAGCTCGCGTGAGCAGTACTTC.